The clone carrying this T cell receptor beta chain was seen just once. Only in-frame clones appear in the TCRdb table, and some are missing; sequencing was by immunoSEQ multiplex PCR. The sample has approximately 80,000 clones; about 90% are singletons. This entry belongs to a study of OX40 agonist ivuxolimab in advanced cancers. Turning to the study itself: Allowance was made for prior anti-PD-1, anti-PD-L1 or anti-CTLA-4 therapy, and roughly 40% had some.

Trimming stripped 1 base from V and 1 base from J, with 2 bases between. Germline CDR1 MDHEN, CDR2 SYDVKM. CDR3 size: 12 residues. The clonotype was recovered from an adult with an advanced solid tumor such as melanoma, head and neck, liver or kidney cancer. The sample in question was CD4+ or CD8+ T cells sorted from blood, obtained in a trial of the OX40 agonist ivuxolimab. The V and J genes are TRBV28 and TRBJ2-7; no definite D call. Written as DNA, the CDR3 is TGTGCCAGCAGTTTATCGTCCTACGAGCAGTACTTC. Its translation is CASSLSSYEQYF.